This T cell receptor beta chain was sequenced for a study of cytomegalovirus exposure and HLA in healthy donors. Study outcomes and limitations: Presence/absence results assume similar sequencing depth per donor, which may not hold. A cluster of highly shared sequence variants was likely a sequencing artifact.

To note about this clone: Its target is not known.

With V trimmed by 4 bases and J by 7 bases, 15 bases remained unmatched. The germline V gene has CDR1 SGHAT and CDR2 FQNNGV. The CDR3 consists of 17 residues. PCR involved 60 Vbeta and 13 Jbeta primers. The data were produced by immunoSEQ multiplex PCR, yet TCRdb's version contains in-frame clones alone and is incomplete. The table lists tens of thousands of clones, approximately 76% of them singletons. The chain uses TRBV11-2 and TRBJ1-2; 10 positions agree with TRBD1. The receptor was isolated from a male donor in good health and CMV-seronegative. What was sequenced was PBMCs. In nucleotides, the CDR3 is TGTGCCAGCAGCTACGGTTATTCTTCGACAGGGGGCACTGGCTACACCTTC. Translated, it gives CASSYGYSSTGGTGYTF.